The 18 T cell receptor beta chains reported below all come from one sample, sequenced in a study of shared clonotypes between healthy human individuals. TCRdb's table, derived via immunoSEQ multiplex PCR, lists solely in-frame clones and lacks some. The table has hundreds of thousands of clones, 74% seen once; the top ten hold 1.5% to 2%. Material: memory CD4+ T cells sorted from blood. As for subset: CD45RA-negative fraction. The origin of the receptors is a woman aged 30 to 39 in good health.

This clone was seen a single time. This chain uses TRBV7-8 with TRBJ2-1; TRBD2 matches 11 bases. This CDR3 is 15 amino acids long. Unmatched junction bases numbered 6, after V lost 2 bases and J lost 9 bases. Looked up from germline, CDR1 is SGHVS and CDR2 is FQNEAQ. The CDR3 reads CASSLITSGRGEQFF. CDR3 nucleotides: TGTGCCAGCAGCTTAATAACTAGCGGGAGAGGTGAGCAGTTCTTC.

V is TRBV28 and J is TRBJ1-5, with D perhaps TRBD1 (5 bases). The V end lost 8 bases, the J end lost 0 bases, and 11 bases lay between the germline ends. Germline CDR1 MDHEN, CDR2 SYDVKM. CDR3 size: 14 residues. CDR3 residues: CASDRINSNQPQHF. The DNA for the CDR3 is TGTGCCAGCGACAGAATAAATAGCAATCAGCCCCAGCATTTT.

The chain has TRBV7-2 and TRBJ2-1; D is unclear. The CDR3 sequence is 16 residues long. Between the trimmed V and J ends, which lost 1 base and 1 base, there was a span of 11 bases. The germline V gene has CDR1 SGHTA and CDR2 FQGNSA. This chain's CDR3 is CASSLGSSISYNEQFF. The CDR3 coding sequence is TGTGCCAGCAGCTTAGGATCCTCGATATCCTACAATGAGCAGTTCTTC.

This rearrangement joins TRBV11-2 to TRBJ2-7, with 9 bases aligning to TRBD1. Per the germline V gene, CDR1 is SGHAT and CDR2 is FQNNGV. V lost 5 bases, J lost 0 bases, and 14 bases stayed unmatched. The CDR3 contains 18 residues. CDR3 in amino acids: CASSPRGGLQGASYEQYF. The CDR3 coding sequence is TGTGCCAGCAGCCCCCGAGGGGGGTTACAGGGGGCCTCCTACGAGCAGTACTTC.

The gene calls are TRBV25-1 and TRBJ2-1; unclear D gene. This CDR3 has 12 residues. Germline V gene sequence: CDR1 MGHDK, CDR2 SYGVNS. Trimming cost V 4 bases and J 3 bases, with 4 bases left between them. In nucleotides, the CDR3 is TGTGCCAGCAGTGGAAACTACAATGAGCAGTTCTTC. The encoded protein is CASSGNYNEQFF. The entire variable domain, with the rest obtained from reference TRBV25-1 and TRBJ2-1, is as follows: EADIYQTPRYLVIGTGKKITLECSQTMGHDKMYWYQQDPGMELHLIHYSYGVNSTEKGDLSSESTVSRIRTEHFPLTLESARPSHTSQYLCASSGNYNEQFFGPGTRLTVL.

The chain has TRBV28 and TRBJ2-7; TRBD1 matches at 10 bases. The CDR3 totals 16 residues. CDR1 MDHEN and CDR2 SYDVKM come from the germline V gene. The ends lost 5 bases at V and 7 bases at J; junction bases unmatched: 14. CDR3 in DNA: TGTGCCAGCAGTCCTCTTGGGACAGGGGACCTCCCGGAGCAGTACTTC. As protein: CASSPLGTGDLPEQYF.

This chain connects TRBV7-2 to TRBJ2-1; D gene unclear. The CDR3 spans 12 residues. V was clipped by 5 bases and J by 7 bases, with 9 bases between them. Germline V gene sequence: CDR1 SGHTA, CDR2 FQGNSA. In DNA form, the CDR3 reads TGTGCCAGCAGCCCCAGAAGAAATGAGCAGTTCTTC. Amino acids: CASSPRRNEQFF.

The chain joins TRBV7-9 to TRBJ1-1; TRBD1 aligns across 10 bases. The trim removed 1 base at V and 5 bases at J, leaving 1 base unmatched. Germline-derived CDR1 and CDR2 are SEHNR and FQNEAQ (reference sequence). The CDR3 is 14 amino acids. This CDR3 is CASSLGQGATEAFF. The DNA for the CDR3 is TGTGCCAGCAGCTTAGGACAGGGGGCAACTGAAGCTTTCTTT.

This clone was counted between two and nine times. J is TRBJ2-5 and V is TRBV29-1; 8 bases are shared with TRBD2. CDR3 length: 12 residues. Germline V gene sequence: CDR1 SQVTM, CDR2 ANQGSEA. V trimming: 7 bases; J trimming: 3 bases; junction bases outside the gene matches: 4. This CDR3 reads CSAGGWEETQYF. In nucleotides, the CDR3 is TGCAGCGCGGGAGGGTGGGAAGAGACCCAGTACTTC. Full variable domain (missing parts from reference TRBV29-1 and TRBJ2-5): SAVISQKPSRDICQRGTSLTIQCQVDSQVTMMFWYRQQPGQSLTLIATANQGSEATYESGFVIDKFPISRPNLTFSTLTVSNMSPEDSSIYLCSAGGWEETQYFGPGTRLLVL.

This clone was seen only a few times. The rearrangement uses TRBV5-1 and TRBJ1-2; 7 bases fit TRBD1. The CDR3 covers 12 residues. Germline loops: CDR1 SGHRS, CDR2 YFSETQ. The V segment lost 3 bases and the J segment 4 bases; nucleotides outside the gene matches: 0. This CDR3 reads CASSWDSYGYTF. The CDR3 coding sequence is TGCGCCAGCAGCTGGGACAGCTATGGCTACACCTTC.

The V and J genes are TRBV19 and TRBJ2-1; 11 nucleotides align to TRBD2. Germline CDR1 reads LNHDA; CDR2 reads SQIVND (reference sequence). The V gene end was trimmed by 4 bases and the J gene end by 6 bases; junction bases not matched to a gene: 8. The CDR3 length is 16 residues. For the CDR3, the DNA is TGTGCCAGTAGTAGGGAACTAGCGGGAGTATCCAATGAGCAGTTCTTC. As protein: CASSRELAGVSNEQFF.

In this sample, this clone turned up a few times. The V call is TRBV5-1, the J call TRBJ2-2, with D perhaps TRBD1 (5 bases). The V end was cut by 0 bases, the J end by 5 bases, with 11 bases between. CDR1 is SGHRS, CDR2 YFSETQ, per germline. This CDR3 spans 15 amino acids. CDR3 sequence: CASSLARTQTGELFF. The CDR3 DNA follows: TGCGCCAGCAGCTTGGCCAGGACACAGACCGGGGAGCTGTTTTTT.

This clone was counted between two and nine times. The chain combines TRBV7-2 with TRBJ2-3; D is possibly TRBD2 (5 bases). Germline lookup yields CDR1 SGHTA and CDR2 FQGNSA. Trimming removed 4 bases from V and 0 bases from J, with 14 bases in between. The CDR3 spans 16 residues. CDR3 sequence reads: CASSSAQRTSTDTQYF. CDR3 nucleotide sequence: TGTGCCAGCAGCTCAGCCCAGCGGACTAGCACAGATACGCAGTATTTT.

This clone was detected only a few times. The chain recombines TRBV7-9 with TRBJ2-2; 12 positions agree with TRBD2. V lost 4 bases, J lost 6 bases, and 3 bases stayed unmatched. This CDR3 has 15 amino acids. Germline values: CDR1 SEHNR, CDR2 FQNEAQ (reference sequence). In DNA form, the CDR3 reads TGTGCCAGCAGCTCACTAGCGGGAGGTTCCGGGGAGCTGTTTTTT. Its protein product is CASSSLAGGSGELFF. The whole variable domain, remainder taken from reference TRBV7-9 and TRBJ2-2, is DTGVSQNPRHKITKRGQNVTFRCDPISEHNRLYWYRQTLGQGPEFLTYFQNEAQLEKSRLLSDRFSAERPKGSFSTLEIQRTEQGDSAMYLCASSSLAGGSGELFFGEGSRLTVL.

This clone appeared a few times. The V call is TRBV10-3, the J call TRBJ1-2, with 8 bases identical to TRBD1. The CDR3 sequence is 14 residues long. Germline V gene data show CDR1 as ENHRY and CDR2 as SYGVKD. V dropped 6 bases and J dropped 4; count of bases not matched to a gene: 7. The CDR3 DNA is TGTGCCATCAGGGCCGACAGGGGCCCCTATGGCTACACCTTC. Translation: CAIRADRGPYGYTF.

The CDR3 bases are TGCGCCAGCAGCCAAGCGCAAGGAGGGGAAACCTACGAGCAGTACTTC. Encoded protein: CASSQAQGGETYEQYF. The chain is built from TRBV4-1 and TRBJ2-5, with a weak D call TRBD2 (6 bases). The closer fit of TRBJ2-7 to the DNA end suggests the J call may be wrong. The CDR3 length is 16 residues. Germline-derived CDR1 and CDR2 are MGHRA and YSYEKL.

To note about this clone: The sample contains more than one DNA sequence encoding this CDR3. The chain couples TRBV4-1 to TRBJ2-1; TRBD2 aligns across 9 bases. Per germline, CDR1 MGHRA and CDR2 YSYEKL. V lost 4 bases, J lost 1 base, and 5 bases stayed unmatched. The CDR3 is 16 residues long. CDR3 amino acids: CASSLSGSASYNEQFF. CDR3 nucleotide sequence: TGCGCCAGCAGCCTTAGCGGGAGTGCATCCTACAATGAGCAGTTCTTC.

The gene calls are TRBV6-1 and TRBJ1-5; D ambiguous. The CDR3 sequence is 15 residues long. Germline V gene data show CDR1 as MNHNS and CDR2 as SASEGT. The V end lost 2 bases, the J end lost 4 bases, and 12 bases lay between the germline ends. The chain's CDR3 is CASSERSGANQPQHF. The CDR3 bases are TGTGCCAGCAGTGAAAGGTCAGGCGCTAATCAGCCCCAGCATTTT.